This T cell receptor (beta chain) appears in the sequencing data of a study of blood T cell repertoires in COVID-19. For the study at large: Both acute and convalescent COVID-19 samples were obtained from the United States, Italy and Spain.

As processed by the authors: The authors estimated nucleated cell counts from reference gene primer amplification. Generated by immunoSEQ multiplex PCR, the TCRdb table keeps only in-frame clones and is missing some. The V and J calls and the clone size are those of that table, but D and trimming were determined from the DNA. This table holds approximately 220,000 clones, roughly 85% found once. Individuals aged about 18 to 90 years were recruited from roughly 23 US areas. Each participant's cohort was designated according to participant-reported clinical history. Germline CDR1 is SGHDT and CDR2 is YYEEEE. This CDR3 comprises 13 residues. The J segment lost 8 bases and the V segment lost 1 base, leaving 1 base of the junction unmatched.

Sequencing used PBMCs or T cells enriched from blood (not recorded which). The chain recombines TRBV5-6 with TRBJ1-4; 8 nucleotides line up with TRBD1. The TCR was taken from a woman in her thirties or forties with acute COVID-19. The CDR3 DNA follows: TGTGCCAGCAGCTTGACAGGGGGAGAAAAACTGTTTTTT. Amino acid sequence: CASSLTGGEKLFF.